This T cell receptor beta chain was identified during a study of regulatory T cells. The primer mix had 52 TRBV and 13 TRBJ primers. Assay: immunoSEQ multiplex PCR; the TCRdb copy retains only in-frame clones and omits some. The sample records some 6,000 clones, about four fifths being singletons. This clone was detected only once. The specimen sequenced was CD8+ T cells sorted from blood. This receptor was obtained from a child under 18 with CD3G deficiency.

The CDR3 DNA reads as TGCGCCAGCAGTGCGGACAGTGTGACTGAAGCTTTCTTT. Translated, it gives CASSADSVTEAFF. V is TRBV10-2 and J is TRBJ1-1; weak D call: TRBD1 (6 bases). The V and J ends lost 4 bases and 5 bases respectively, with 11 bases between them. The CDR3 contains 13 residues. Germline V CDR1 and CDR2: WSHSY, SAAADI.